This T cell receptor beta chain came from a study of PD-L1 blockade in urothelial cancer. In the study overall: Analyses used blood from 3 weeks (second dose) and 6 weeks after treatment start. Study outcomes and limitations: Those with durable benefit had larger increases in tumor-associated blood clones at 3 weeks. Pretreatment blood TCR clonality under the median forecast improved survival.

Into every PCR, synthetic TCR analog templates were spiked. Sequencing was performed with immunoSEQ multiplex PCR; in TCRdb, only in-frame clones are kept and a portion is missing. The data show some 79,000 clones, with roughly 87% seen just once and 9.5% held by the top ten. Details on this clone: No antigen is known for it.

J was trimmed by 6 bases and V by 2 bases; bases with no gene match: 5. The CDR3 has 13 residues. Germline CDR1 reads GTSNPN; CDR2 reads SVGIG (reference sequence). The chain has TRBV30 and TRBJ1-2; 8 bases agree with TRBD1. The sequence came from a man between 65 and 79 years old with urothelial cancer. The starting material was PBMCs, obtained around atezolizumab (anti-PD-L1) treatment. This CDR3 is CAWSPDRGDGYTF. In DNA, the CDR3 is TGTGCCTGGAGTCCCGACAGGGGCGATGGCTACACCTTC.